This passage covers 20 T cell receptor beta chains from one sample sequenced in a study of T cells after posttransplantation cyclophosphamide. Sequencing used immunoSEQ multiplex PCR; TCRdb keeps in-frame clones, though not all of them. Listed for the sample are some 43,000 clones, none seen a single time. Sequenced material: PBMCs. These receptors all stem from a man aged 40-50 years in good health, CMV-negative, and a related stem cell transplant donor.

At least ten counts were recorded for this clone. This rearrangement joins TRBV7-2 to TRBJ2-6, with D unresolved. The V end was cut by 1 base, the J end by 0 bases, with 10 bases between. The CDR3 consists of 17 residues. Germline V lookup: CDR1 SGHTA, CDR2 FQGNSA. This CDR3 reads CASSLGPYTSGANVLTF. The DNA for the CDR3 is TGTGCCAGCAGCTTAGGGCCATACACCTCTGGGGCCAACGTCCTGACTTTC.

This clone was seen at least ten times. In DNA form, the CDR3 reads TGTGCCAGCAGTTTAGTTAGCTCCGTAGAGCAGTACTTC. Its protein is CASSLVSSVEQYF. This chain uses TRBV28 with TRBJ2-7; D is ambiguous. The CDR3 length is 13 residues. The V end was cut by 2 bases, the J end by 7 bases, with 12 bases between. CDR1 MDHEN and CDR2 SYDVKM come from the germline V gene.

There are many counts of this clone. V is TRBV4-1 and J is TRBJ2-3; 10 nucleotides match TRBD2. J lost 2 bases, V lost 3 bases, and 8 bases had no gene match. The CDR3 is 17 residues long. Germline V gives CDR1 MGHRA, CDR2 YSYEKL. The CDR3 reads CASSQARLAGPTDTQYF. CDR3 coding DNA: TGCGCCAGCAGCCAGGCGAGACTAGCGGGCCCCACAGATACGCAGTATTTT.

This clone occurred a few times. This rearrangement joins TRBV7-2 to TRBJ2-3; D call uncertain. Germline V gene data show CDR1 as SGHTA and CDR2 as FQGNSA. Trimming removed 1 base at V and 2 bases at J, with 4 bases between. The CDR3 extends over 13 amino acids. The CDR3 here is CASSLGVTDTQYF. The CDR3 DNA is TGTGCCAGCAGCTTAGGAGTCACAGATACGCAGTATTTT.

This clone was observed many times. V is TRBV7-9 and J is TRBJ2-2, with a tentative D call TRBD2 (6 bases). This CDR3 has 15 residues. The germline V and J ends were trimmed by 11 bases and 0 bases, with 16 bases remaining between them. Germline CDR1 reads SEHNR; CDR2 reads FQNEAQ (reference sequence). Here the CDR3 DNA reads TGTGCCTTTCAGCCACGCGGGGCGAACACCGGGGAGCTGTTTTTT. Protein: CAFQPRGANTGELFF.

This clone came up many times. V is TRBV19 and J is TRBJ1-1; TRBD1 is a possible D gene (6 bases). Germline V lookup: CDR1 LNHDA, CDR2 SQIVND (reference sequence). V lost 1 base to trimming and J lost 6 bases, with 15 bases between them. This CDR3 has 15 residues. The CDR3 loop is CASSIGGGALPEAFF. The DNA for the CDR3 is TGTGCCAGTAGTATAGGAGGGGGGGCTCTCCCTGAAGCTTTCTTT.

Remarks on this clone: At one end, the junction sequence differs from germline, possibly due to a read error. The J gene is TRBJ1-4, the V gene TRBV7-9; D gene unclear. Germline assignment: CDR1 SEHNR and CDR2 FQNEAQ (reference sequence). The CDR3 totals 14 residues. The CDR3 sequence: CAGSSMGVKQKLFF. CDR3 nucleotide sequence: TGTGCCGGCAGCTCGATGGGCGTGAAGCAAAAGCTGTTTTTT.

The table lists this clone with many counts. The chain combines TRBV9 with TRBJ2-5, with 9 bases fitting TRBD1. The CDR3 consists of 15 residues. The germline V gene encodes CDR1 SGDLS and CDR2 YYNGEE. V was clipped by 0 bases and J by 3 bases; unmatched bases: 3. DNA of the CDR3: TGTGCCAGCAGCGTAGGGGACAGGGAGGAAGAGACCCAGTACTTC. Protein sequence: CASSVGDREEETQYF.

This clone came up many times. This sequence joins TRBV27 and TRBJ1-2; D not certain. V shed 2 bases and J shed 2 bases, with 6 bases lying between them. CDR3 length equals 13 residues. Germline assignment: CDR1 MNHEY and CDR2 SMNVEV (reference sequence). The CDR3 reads CASSLNRNYGYTF. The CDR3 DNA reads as TGTGCCAGCAGTTTAAACAGAAACTATGGCTACACCTTC.

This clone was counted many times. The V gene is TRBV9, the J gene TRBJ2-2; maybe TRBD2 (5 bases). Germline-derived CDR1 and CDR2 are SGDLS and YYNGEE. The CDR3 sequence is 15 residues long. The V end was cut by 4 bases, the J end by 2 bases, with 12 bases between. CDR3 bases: TGTGCCAGCAGCCCCTGGAGCGGCAACACCGGGGAGCTGTTTTTT. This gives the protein CASSPWSGNTGELFF.

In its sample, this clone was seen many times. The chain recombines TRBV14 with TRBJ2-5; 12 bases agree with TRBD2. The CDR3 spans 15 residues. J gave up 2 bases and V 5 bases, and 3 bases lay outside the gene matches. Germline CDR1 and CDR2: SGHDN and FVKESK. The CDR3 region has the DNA TGTGCCAGCAGCTCTAGCGGGAGGGGTCAAGAGACCCAGTACTTC. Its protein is CASSSSGRGQETQYF. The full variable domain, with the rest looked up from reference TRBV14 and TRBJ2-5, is EAGVTQFPSHSVIEKGQTVTLRCDPISGHDNLYWYRRVMGKEIKFLLHFVKESKQDESGMPNNRFLAERTGGTYSTLKVQPAELEDSGVYFCASSSSGRGQETQYFGPGTRLLVL.

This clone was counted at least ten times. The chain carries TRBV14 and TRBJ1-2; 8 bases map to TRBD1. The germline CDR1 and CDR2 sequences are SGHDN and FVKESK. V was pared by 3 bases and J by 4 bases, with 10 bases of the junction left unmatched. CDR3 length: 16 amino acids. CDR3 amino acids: CASSHDLRDRIYGYTF. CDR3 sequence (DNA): TGTGCCAGCAGCCACGACCTCCGGGACAGGATCTATGGCTACACCTTC.

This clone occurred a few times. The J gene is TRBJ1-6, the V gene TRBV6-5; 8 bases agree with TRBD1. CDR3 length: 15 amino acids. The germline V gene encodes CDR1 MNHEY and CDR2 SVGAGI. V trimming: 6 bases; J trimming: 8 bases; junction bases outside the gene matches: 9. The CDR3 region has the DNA TGTGCCAGCAGCCGACGACAGGGGAGAGATTCACCCCTCCACTTT. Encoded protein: CASSRRQGRDSPLHF.

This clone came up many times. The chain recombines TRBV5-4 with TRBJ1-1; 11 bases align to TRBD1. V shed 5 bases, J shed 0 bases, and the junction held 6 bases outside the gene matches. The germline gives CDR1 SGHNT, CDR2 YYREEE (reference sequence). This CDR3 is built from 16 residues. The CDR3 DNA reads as TGTGCCAGCAGTCCCGGGACAGGGGGTGTGAACACTGAAGCTTTCTTT. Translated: CASSPGTGGVNTEAFF.

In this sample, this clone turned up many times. The CDR3 spells CASTPGPRETQYF. DNA of the CDR3: TGTGCCAGCACCCCAGGGCCGCGGGAGACCCAGTACTTC. The chain uses TRBV2 and TRBJ2-5, with TRBD1 as a possible D gene (5 bases). Germline loops: CDR1 SNHLY, CDR2 FYNNEI. The CDR3 is 13 residues long. The V end lost 7 bases, the J end lost 5 bases, and 14 bases lay between the germline ends.

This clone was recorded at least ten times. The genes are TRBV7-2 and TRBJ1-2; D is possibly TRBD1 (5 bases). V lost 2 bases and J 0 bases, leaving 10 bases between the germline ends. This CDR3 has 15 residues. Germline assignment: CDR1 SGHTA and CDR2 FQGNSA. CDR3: CASSLTGGTNYGYTF. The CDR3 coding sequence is TGTGCCAGCAGCTTAACGGGGGGAACTAACTATGGCTACACCTTC.

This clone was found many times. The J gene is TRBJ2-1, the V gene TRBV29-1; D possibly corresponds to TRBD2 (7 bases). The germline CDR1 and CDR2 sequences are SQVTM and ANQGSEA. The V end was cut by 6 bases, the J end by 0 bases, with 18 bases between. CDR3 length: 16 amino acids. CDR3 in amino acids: CSVLGGGASSYNEQFF. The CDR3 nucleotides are TGCAGCGTCCTAGGGGGAGGGGCAAGCTCCTACAATGAGCAGTTCTTC.

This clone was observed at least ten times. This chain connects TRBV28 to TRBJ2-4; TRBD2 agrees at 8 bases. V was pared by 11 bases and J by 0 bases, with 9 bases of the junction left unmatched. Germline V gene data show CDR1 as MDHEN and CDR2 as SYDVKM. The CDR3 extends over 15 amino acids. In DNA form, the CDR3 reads TGTGCCGCCAGGGGACTAGGACTAGCCAAAAACATTCAGTACTTC. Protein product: CAARGLGLAKNIQYF.

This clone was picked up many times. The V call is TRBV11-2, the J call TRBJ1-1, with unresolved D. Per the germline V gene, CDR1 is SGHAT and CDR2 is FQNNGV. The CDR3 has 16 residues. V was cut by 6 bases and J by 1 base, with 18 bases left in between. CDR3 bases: TGTGCCAGCAGGCAAACGGGGTTAGGCAGGAACACTGAAGCTTTCTTT. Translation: CASRQTGLGRNTEAFF.

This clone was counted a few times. CDR3 bases: TGTGCCAGCAGCTTAGTCCGGGAGTCGAGAAATGAGCAGTTCTTC. Encoded protein: CASSLVRESRNEQFF. The V gene is TRBV7-2, the J gene TRBJ2-1; the D gene is possibly TRBD2 (6 bases). This CDR3 region has 15 residues. CDR1 is SGHTA and CDR2 is FQGNSA in the germline V gene. Trimming left V 1 base short and J 7 bases short, with 14 bases between.